This T cell receptor (beta chain) came from a study of blood T cell repertoires in COVID-19 (dated by TCRdb to 2020 to 2021). In terms of the full investigation: Samples from collaborators originated in the United States, Italy and Spain and spanned both the acute and convalescent phases of COVID-19. The prospective study material was composed of cDNA or gDNA derived from T cells, B-cell-depleted T cells, or PBMCs. Subjects who had been exposed to COVID-19, were actively infected with it, or had recovered from it provided the deeply sampled blood TCRbeta repertoires that made up the dataset. A freely available public database, intended as a resource for researchers studying the immune response to SARS-CoV-2, is where the repertoires were released. Samples came from the ongoing ImmuneRACE study (first 160 participants) plus 1,254 subjects from 6 global collaborators. Nearly every sample came with metadata listing a de-identified subject ID, COVID-19 status, age in years and sex. Where HLA class I and class II types were available, the types were taken from metadata supplied by the sample provider, not from assay-based typing.

TCRbeta CDR3 regions were amplified from genomic DNA using the immunoSEQ Assay, a bias-controlled multiplex PCR. The source study handled its data this way. The number of nucleated cells in each sample was estimated by amplification of reference gene primers within the assay. Sequence reads were collapsed and filtered to measure the absolute abundance of every unique TCRbeta CDR3 rearrangement. For each sample, productive Simpson clonality was calculated by taking the square root of Simpson's diversity index across productive rearrangements. TCRdb took this table from immuneACCESS and kept in-frame rearrangements with V and J called. Such tables lack part of the clones; where checked against another copy, unresolved V genes explain under half of the gap, and the rest is unexplained. That table is the source of V, J and clone size, and D and trimming were worked out from the DNA. The sample table contains about 200,000 clones; only one count was recorded for 75% to 85% of them. The top ten clonotypes cover about 9.7% of the sample.

In regard to this clone: What this receptor recognizes is not known. The sample holds no much larger clone one base away, and base qualities are not on file.

The collaborating institutions used their own protocols to collect whole blood in K2EDTA tubes. For TCRbeta analysis, collaborator samples were shipped as frozen whole blood, as isolated PBMCs, or as DNA extracted from either sample type. Overall results and qualifications from the work: How much clinical and demographic metadata was included differed by source and by participant, and the metadata was provided uncurated.

From the cysteine up to the valine, the CDR3 has a length of 14 residues. The only DNA kept is the CDR3, 42 bases in frame from the first base. V ends up 2 bases short and J 6 bases short, with an unmatched junction base count of 7. The receptor's source is a man between 50 and 59 years old with active or convalescent COVID-19. The specimen sequenced was peripheral blood. The rearranged chain carries TRBV23-1 and TRBJ2-7, with 7 bases aligning to TRBD2. TRBV23-1 carries the ORF label, with uncertain function. The nucleotide sequence is TGCGCCAGCAGTCAAACCCAAGCGGGGTTCGAGCAGTACGTC. Translated, this is CASSQTQAGFEQYV.